The 18 T cell receptor beta chains below come from one sample, sequenced in a study of blood T cell repertoires in COVID-19. The repertoire was sequenced with immunoSEQ multiplex PCR; TCRdb's copy has only in-frame clones and lacks some. Of approximately 90,000 clones listed, roughly 88% are singletons. The material sequenced was peripheral blood. The receptors here all came from an elderly woman with active or convalescent COVID-19.

This clone rates as medium-sized. The chain recombines TRBV28 with TRBJ1-5, with D tentatively TRBD1 (5 bases). The CDR3 loop spans 14 amino acids. CDR1 is MDHEN, CDR2 SYDVKM, per germline. V was cut by 2 bases and J by 6 bases, with 11 bases left in between. Here the CDR3 DNA reads TGTGCCAGCAGTTTAATGGCAGGGATTCAGCCCCAGCATTTT. Encoded protein: CASSLMAGIQPQHF.

The chain employs TRBV7-3 and TRBJ2-1; D ambiguous. The ends were cut back, 2 bases at V and 7 bases at J, with 9 bases in the middle. CDR3 length equals 13 residues. Germline CDR1 reads SGHTA; CDR2 reads FQGTGA. CDR3 coding DNA: TGTGCCAGCAGCTTACTACCGGAGAATGAGCAGTTCTTC. Its translation: CASSLLPENEQFF.

The chain carries TRBV10-3 and TRBJ1-5; D possibly corresponds to TRBD1 (6 bases). With 3 bases removed from V and 3 bases from J, the gap between germline ends came to 12 bases. This CDR3 is built from 15 residues. CDR1 and CDR2 from the germline V gene are ENHRY and SYGVKD. This CDR3 is CAISDTGSPNQPQHF. The CDR3 bases are TGTGCCATCAGTGATACAGGGAGCCCCAATCAGCCCCAGCATTTT.

V is TRBV6-5 and J is TRBJ2-5; TRBD2 aligns across 9 bases. V shed 1 base, J shed 5 bases, and the junction held 2 bases outside the gene matches. This CDR3 region has 14 residues. Germline lookup yields CDR1 MNHEY and CDR2 SVGAGI. This CDR3 reads CASSYLRGGETQYF. CDR3 DNA sequence: TGTGCCAGCAGTTACTTGCGGGGGGGGGAGACCCAGTACTTC.

This clone was found once. The V gene is TRBV7-9, the J gene TRBJ2-1; perhaps TRBD1 as D (5 bases). The germline gives CDR1 SEHNR, CDR2 FQNEAQ (reference sequence). The CDR3 runs 15 residues. Trimming removed 4 bases from V and 5 bases from J, with 15 bases in between. Written as DNA, the CDR3 is TGTGCCAGCAGCTCTCACGGTGACAGCAACAATGAGCAGTTCTTC. This gives the protein CASSSHGDSNNEQFF.

This clone was detected a few times. The genes are TRBV5-1 and TRBJ2-2; D is unresolved. Germline lookup yields CDR1 SGHRS and CDR2 YFSETQ. This CDR3 has 15 amino acids. V dropped 0 bases and J dropped 1 base, with 7 bases sitting between them. The DNA for the CDR3 is TGCGCCAGCAGCTTGGGTTCGTGGAACACCGGGGAGCTGTTTTTT. Its translation is CASSLGSWNTGELFF.

This clone turned up a few times. The chain uses TRBV12-5 and TRBJ2-2, with 8 bases fitting TRBD1. The CDR3 runs to 15 residues. J gave up 0 bases and V 4 bases, and 1 base lay outside the gene matches. The germline gives CDR1 LGHNT, CDR2 FRNRAP. As DNA, the CDR3 is TGTGCTAGTGGTTGGACAGGGACGAACACCGGGGAGCTGTTTTTT. It codes for CASGWTGTNTGELFF.

The chain recombines TRBV6-1 with TRBJ1-2, with D tentatively TRBD1 (5 bases). CDR1 is MNHNS and CDR2 is SASEGT in the germline V gene. The V gene lost 3 bases and the J gene lost 1 base, with 9 bases spanning the gap. The CDR3 extends over 14 amino acids. The CDR3: CASSDRVVNYGYTF. The DNA of the CDR3 is TGTGCCAGCAGTGACAGGGTCGTTAACTATGGCTACACCTTC.

CDR3 in DNA: TGTGCCAGCAGTGACAGCGGGAGTGACCGAGAGCAGTTCTTC. This translates into CASSDSGSDREQFF. The chain uses TRBV6-1 and TRBJ2-1, with 8 positions matching TRBD2. Germline CDR1 and CDR2: MNHNS and SASEGT. V lost 3 bases to trimming and J lost 10 bases; unmatched junction nucleotides: 8. CDR3 length equals 14 residues.

The V call is TRBV5-8, the J call TRBJ2-5; TRBD1 or TRBD2 may be the D gene (5 bases each). Germline V gene sequence: CDR1 SGHTS, CDR2 YDEGEE. V lost 4 bases, J lost 5 bases, and 18 bases lay in between. The CDR3 extends over 15 amino acids. The CDR3 DNA reads as TGTGCCAGCAGCCTGGAGGCAGGGTCTGAGGAGACCCAGTACTTC. Encoded protein: CASSLEAGSEETQYF.

This rearrangement joins TRBV2 to TRBJ1-5, with 9 bases lining up with TRBD1. CDR1 and CDR2 from the germline V gene are SNHLY and FYNNEI. The V segment lost 9 bases and the J segment 3 bases; nucleotides outside the gene matches: 9. The CDR3 length is 15 residues. In DNA, the CDR3 is TGTGCCAGAAGCTCGGGACAGGGCAACAATCAGCCCCAGCATTTT. Translated, it gives CARSSGQGNNQPQHF.

The chain uses TRBV18 and TRBJ1-6; 10 nucleotides align to TRBD1. V trimming: 3 bases; J trimming: 5 bases; junction bases outside the gene matches: 1. Germline values: CDR1 KGHSH, CDR2 LQKENI. The CDR3 contains 15 residues. The CDR3 nucleotides are TGTGCCAGCTCACCCGGGACAGGGGATAATTCACCCCTCCACTTT. Amino acid sequence: CASSPGTGDNSPLHF.

V and J are TRBV11-2 and TRBJ2-3; D uncertain. Germline CDR1 and CDR2: SGHAT and FQNNGV. This CDR3 contains 16 residues. The V end lost 3 bases, the J end lost 0 bases, and 13 bases lay between the germline ends. The DNA of the CDR3 is TGTGCCAGCAGCTTTGGCAGCGACCCTAGCACAGATACGCAGTATTTT. It yields the protein CASSFGSDPSTDTQYF.

This chain links TRBV28 with TRBJ1-5; a possible D gene is TRBD1 (5 bases). Trimming shortened V by 8 bases and J by 6 bases, and 17 bases separated the two germline ends. Per the germline V gene, CDR1 is MDHEN and CDR2 is SYDVKM. This CDR3 is built from 14 residues. The CDR3 sequence is CASHLGGSIQPQHF. Written as DNA, the CDR3 is TGTGCCAGCCACCTGGGGGGATCGATTCAGCCCCAGCATTTT.

The chain combines TRBV19 with TRBJ1-3; 7 positions agree with TRBD1. The CDR3 contains 18 residues. Trimming at V came to 4 bases and at J to 0 bases, leaving 12 bases not matched to a gene. Germline-derived CDR1 and CDR2 are LNHDA and SQIVND (reference sequence). CDR3 in DNA: TGTGCCAGTAGTACACGACAGGGCGGCCTTAGCTCTGGAAACACCATATATTTT. Protein product: CASSTRQGGLSSGNTIYF. The whole variable domain, remainder taken from reference TRBV19 and TRBJ1-3, is DGGITQSPKYLFRKEGQNVTLSCEQNLNHDAMYWYRQDPGQGLRLIYYSQIVNDFQKGDIAEGYSVSREKKESFPLTVTSAQKNPTAFYLCASSTRQGGLSSGNTIYFGEGSWLTVV.

The CDR3 DNA reads as TGCGCCAGCAGCCCCCGTCGCATTACGGGACAGGGGGCTAATCAGCCCCAGCATTTT. Amino acids: CASSPRRITGQGANQPQHF. The V call is TRBV4-1, the J call TRBJ1-5, with 12 bases that match TRBD1. V lost 4 bases, J lost 4 bases, and 14 bases stayed unmatched. The CDR3 sequence is 19 residues long. Germline assignment: CDR1 MGHRA and CDR2 YSYEKL.

The chain uses TRBV24-1 and TRBJ2-5; 7 bases are shared with TRBD1. CDR1 KGHDR and CDR2 SFDVKD come from the germline V gene. With 3 bases clipped from V and 4 bases from J, the junction kept 7 bases outside the gene matches. The CDR3 consists of 15 residues. The CDR3 reads CATSDPRGPGETQYF. The CDR3 nucleotides read TGTGCCACCAGTGATCCTAGGGGGCCTGGAGAGACCCAGTACTTC.

The chain employs TRBV19 and TRBJ2-3; tentative D call: TRBD2 (6 bases). V was shortened by 3 bases and J by 4 bases, with 11 bases between the two germline ends. The CDR3 runs to 14 residues. The germline gives CDR1 LNHDA, CDR2 SQIVND (reference sequence). CDR3 residues: CASSITGVADTQYF. DNA of the CDR3: TGTGCCAGTAGTATTACGGGGGTGGCAGATACGCAGTATTTT. The variable domain in full, with the rest retrieved from reference TRBV19 and TRBJ2-3, is DGGITQSPKYLFRKEGQNVTLSCEQNLNHDAMYWYRQDPGQGLRLIYYSQIVNDFQKGDIAEGYSVSREKKESFPLTVTSAQKNPTAFYLCASSITGVADTQYFGPGTRLTVL.